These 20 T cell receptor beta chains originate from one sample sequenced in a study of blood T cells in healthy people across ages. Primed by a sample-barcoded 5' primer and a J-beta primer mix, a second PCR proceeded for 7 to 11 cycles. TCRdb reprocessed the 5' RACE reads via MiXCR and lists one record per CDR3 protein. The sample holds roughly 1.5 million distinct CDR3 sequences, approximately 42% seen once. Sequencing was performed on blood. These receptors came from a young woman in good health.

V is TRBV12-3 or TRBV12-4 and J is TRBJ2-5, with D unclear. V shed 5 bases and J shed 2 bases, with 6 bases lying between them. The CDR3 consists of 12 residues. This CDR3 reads CASSPWQETQYF. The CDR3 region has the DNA TGTGCCAGCAGTCCGTGGCAAGAGACCCAGTACTTC.

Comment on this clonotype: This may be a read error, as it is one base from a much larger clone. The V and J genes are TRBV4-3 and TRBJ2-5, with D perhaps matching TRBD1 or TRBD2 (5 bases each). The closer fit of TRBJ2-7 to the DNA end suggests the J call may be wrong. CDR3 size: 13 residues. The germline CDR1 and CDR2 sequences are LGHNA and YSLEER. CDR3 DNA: TGCGCCAGCAACCAAGATGGGGGCTACGAGCAGTACTTC. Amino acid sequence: CASNQDGGYEQYF.

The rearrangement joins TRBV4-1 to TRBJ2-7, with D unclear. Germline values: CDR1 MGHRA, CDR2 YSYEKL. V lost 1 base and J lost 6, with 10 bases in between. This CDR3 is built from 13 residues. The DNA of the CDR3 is TGCGCCAGCAGCCAAGCCAGGTCCCTCGAGCAGTACTTC. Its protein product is CASSQARSLEQYF.

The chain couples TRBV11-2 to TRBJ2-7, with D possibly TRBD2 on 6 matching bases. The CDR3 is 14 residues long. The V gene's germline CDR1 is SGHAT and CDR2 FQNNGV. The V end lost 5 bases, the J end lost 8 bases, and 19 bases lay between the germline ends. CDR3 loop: CASSDLFSGVQQYF. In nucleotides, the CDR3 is TGTGCCAGCAGCGACCTTTTCTCGGGGGTACAGCAGTACTTC.

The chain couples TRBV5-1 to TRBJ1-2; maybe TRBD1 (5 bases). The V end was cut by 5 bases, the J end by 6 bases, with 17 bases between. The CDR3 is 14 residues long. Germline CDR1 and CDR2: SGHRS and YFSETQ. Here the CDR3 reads CASRQDTSTDGYTF. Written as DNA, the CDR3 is TGCGCCAGCAGACAGGATACGTCAACTGATGGCTACACCTTC.

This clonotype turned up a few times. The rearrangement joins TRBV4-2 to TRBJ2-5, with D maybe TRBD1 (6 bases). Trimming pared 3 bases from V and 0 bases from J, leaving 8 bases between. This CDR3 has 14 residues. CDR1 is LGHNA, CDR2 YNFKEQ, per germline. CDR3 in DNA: TGTGCCAGCAGCCAGCGACAGGACCAAGAGACCCAGTACTTC. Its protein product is CASSQRQDQETQYF.

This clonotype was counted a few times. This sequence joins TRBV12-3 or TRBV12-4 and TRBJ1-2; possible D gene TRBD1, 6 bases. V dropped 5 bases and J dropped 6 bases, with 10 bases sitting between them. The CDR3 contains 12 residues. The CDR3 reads CASSTGQHGYTF. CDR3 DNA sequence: TGTGCCAGCAGTACGGGACAACATGGCTACACCTTC.

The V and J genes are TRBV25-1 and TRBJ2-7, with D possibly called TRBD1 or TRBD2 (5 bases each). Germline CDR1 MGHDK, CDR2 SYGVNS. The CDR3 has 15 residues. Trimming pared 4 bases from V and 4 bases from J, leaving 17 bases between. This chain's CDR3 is CASSGGVIREYEQYF. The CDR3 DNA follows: TGTGCCAGCAGTGGAGGGGTAATTCGGGAATACGAGCAGTACTTC.

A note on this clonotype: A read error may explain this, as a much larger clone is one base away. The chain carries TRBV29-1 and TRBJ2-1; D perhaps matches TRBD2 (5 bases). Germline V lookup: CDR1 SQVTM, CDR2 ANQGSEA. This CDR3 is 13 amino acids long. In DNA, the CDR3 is TGCGGCGTTGGTGCGGGCGCCTACAATGAGCAGTTCTTC. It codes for CGVGAGAYNEQFF.

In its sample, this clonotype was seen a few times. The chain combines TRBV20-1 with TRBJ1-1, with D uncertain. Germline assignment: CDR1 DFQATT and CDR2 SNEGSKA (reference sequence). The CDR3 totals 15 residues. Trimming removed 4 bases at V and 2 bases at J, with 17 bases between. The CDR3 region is CSAKLMDPGNTEAFF. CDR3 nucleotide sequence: TGCAGTGCTAAGCTGATGGACCCGGGAAACACTGAAGCTTTCTTT.

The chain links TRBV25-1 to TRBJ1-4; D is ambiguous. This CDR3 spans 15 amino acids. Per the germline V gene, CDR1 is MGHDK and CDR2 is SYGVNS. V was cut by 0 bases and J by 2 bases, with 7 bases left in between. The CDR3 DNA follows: TGTGCCAGCAGTGAATACTGGGGTACTAATGAAAAACTGTTTTTT. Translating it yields CASSEYWGTNEKLFF.

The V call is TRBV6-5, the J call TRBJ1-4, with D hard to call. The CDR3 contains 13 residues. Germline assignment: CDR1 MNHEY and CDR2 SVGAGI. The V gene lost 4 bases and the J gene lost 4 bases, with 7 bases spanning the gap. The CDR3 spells CASSSGDNEKLFF. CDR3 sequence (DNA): TGTGCCAGCAGTTCTGGAGATAATGAAAAACTGTTTTTT.

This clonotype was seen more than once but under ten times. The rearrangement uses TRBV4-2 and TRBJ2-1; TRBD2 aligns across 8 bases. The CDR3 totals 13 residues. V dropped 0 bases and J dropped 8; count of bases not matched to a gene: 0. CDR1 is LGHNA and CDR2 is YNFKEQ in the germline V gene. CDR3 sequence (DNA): TGTGCCAGCAGCCAAGAAGCGGGAGATGAGCAGTTCTTC. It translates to CASSQEAGDEQFF.

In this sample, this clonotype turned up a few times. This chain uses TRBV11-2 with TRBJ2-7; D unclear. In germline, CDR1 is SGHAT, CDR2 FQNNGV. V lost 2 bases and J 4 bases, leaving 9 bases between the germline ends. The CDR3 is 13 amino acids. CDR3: CASSLMWKYEQYF. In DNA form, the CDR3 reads TGTGCCAGCAGCTTAATGTGGAAATACGAGCAGTACTTC.

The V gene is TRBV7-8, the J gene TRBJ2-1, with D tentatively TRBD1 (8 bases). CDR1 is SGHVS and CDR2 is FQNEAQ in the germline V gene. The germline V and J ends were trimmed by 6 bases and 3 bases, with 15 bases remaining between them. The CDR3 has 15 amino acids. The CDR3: CASRTGGGGYNEQFF. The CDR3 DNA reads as TGTGCCAGCAGAACAGGGGGGGGCGGCTACAATGAGCAGTTCTTC.

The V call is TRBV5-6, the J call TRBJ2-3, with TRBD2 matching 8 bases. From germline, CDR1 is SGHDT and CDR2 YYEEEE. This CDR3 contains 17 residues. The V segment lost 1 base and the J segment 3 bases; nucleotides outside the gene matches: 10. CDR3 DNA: TGTGCCAGCAGCTTGCGTGTTAGCGGGACCATAACAGATACGCAGTATTTT. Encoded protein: CASSLRVSGTITDTQYF.

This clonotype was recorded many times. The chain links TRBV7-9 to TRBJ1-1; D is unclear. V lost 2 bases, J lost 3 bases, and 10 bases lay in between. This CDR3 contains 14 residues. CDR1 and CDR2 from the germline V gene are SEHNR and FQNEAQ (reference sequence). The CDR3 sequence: CASSLRSGDTEAFF. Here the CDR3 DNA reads TGTGCCAGCAGCTTAAGGAGCGGGGACACTGAAGCTTTCTTT.

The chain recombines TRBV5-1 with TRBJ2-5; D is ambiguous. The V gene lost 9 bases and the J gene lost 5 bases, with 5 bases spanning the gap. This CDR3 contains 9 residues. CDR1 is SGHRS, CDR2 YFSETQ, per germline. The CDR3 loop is CATLETQYF. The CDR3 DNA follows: TGCGCCACTTTGGAGACCCAGTACTTC.

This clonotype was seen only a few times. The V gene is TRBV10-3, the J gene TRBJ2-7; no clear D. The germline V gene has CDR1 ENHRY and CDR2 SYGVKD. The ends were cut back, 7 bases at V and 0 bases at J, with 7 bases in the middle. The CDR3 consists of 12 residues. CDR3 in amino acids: CAIKGPSYEQYF. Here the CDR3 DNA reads TGTGCCATCAAAGGACCCTCCTACGAGCAGTACTTC.

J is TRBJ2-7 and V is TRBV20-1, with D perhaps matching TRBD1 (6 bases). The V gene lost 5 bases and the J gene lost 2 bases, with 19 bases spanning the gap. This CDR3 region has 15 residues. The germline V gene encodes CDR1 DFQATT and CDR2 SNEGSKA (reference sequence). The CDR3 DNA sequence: TGCAGTGCTCGCCCCCTCGGACAGACCCCCTACGAGCAGTACTTC. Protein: CSARPLGQTPYEQYF.